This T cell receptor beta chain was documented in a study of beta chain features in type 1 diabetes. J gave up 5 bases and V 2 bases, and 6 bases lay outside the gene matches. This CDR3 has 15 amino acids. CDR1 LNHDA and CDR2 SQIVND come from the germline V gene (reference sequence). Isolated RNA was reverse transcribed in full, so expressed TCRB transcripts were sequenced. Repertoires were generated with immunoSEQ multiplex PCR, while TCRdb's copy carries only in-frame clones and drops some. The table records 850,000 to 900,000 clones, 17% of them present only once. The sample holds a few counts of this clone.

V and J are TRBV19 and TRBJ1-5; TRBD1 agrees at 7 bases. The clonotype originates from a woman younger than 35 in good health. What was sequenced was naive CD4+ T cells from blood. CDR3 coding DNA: TGTGCCAGTAGTATACGACAGGGAATTGATCAGCCCCAGCATTTT. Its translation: CASSIRQGIDQPQHF.